This record concerns one T cell receptor (beta chain) sequence. Its specificity is unknown. Clones were sequenced by immunoSEQ multiplex PCR, and TCRdb holds only the in-frame ones, with some missing. This table has approximately 92,000 clones, over 60% appearing once. This entry belongs to a study of cytotoxic CD8 clonotypes in ibrutinib-treated CLL. The study's findings and limits: Rising at ibrutinib response, clonality subsequently fell back toward baseline at progression.

Germline V lookup: CDR1 SNHLY, CDR2 FYNNEI. The CDR3 loop spans 15 amino acids. Trimming removed 4 bases from V and 4 bases from J, with 13 bases in between. This TCR was recovered from a human donor with chronic lymphocytic leukemia. The chain combines TRBV2 with TRBJ2-2; possibly TRBD1 for D (5 bases). The sequences come from PBMCs, collected after 24 months of ibrutinib treatment. CDR3 protein: CASSGGQGSTGELFF. The DNA for the CDR3 is TGTGCCAGCAGTGGTGGGCAGGGAAGCACCGGGGAGCTGTTTTTT.